The 32 T cell receptor beta chains given below trace back to one sample, sequenced in a study of cytomegalovirus exposure and HLA in healthy donors. The PCR used 60 Vbeta and 13 Jbeta primers. The data were produced by immunoSEQ multiplex PCR, yet TCRdb's version contains in-frame clones alone and is incomplete. The sample includes more than 150,000 clones, around three quarters seen only once; the top ten take around 2.3%. Input material: PBMCs. Receptors were obtained from a woman in her thirties in good health and CMV-seropositive.

CDR3 loop: CASSLGLSQNEQFF. DNA of the CDR3: TGCGCCAGCAGCTTGGGGCTCTCACAAAATGAGCAGTTCTTC. The rearrangement joins TRBV5-1 to TRBJ2-1; no firm D call. The germline gives CDR1 SGHRS, CDR2 YFSETQ. Trimming removed 0 bases from V and 7 bases from J, with 11 bases in between. The CDR3 sequence is 14 residues long.

This clone was recorded only once. The chain carries TRBV18 and TRBJ2-5; possibly TRBD2 for D (6 bases). Germline lookup yields CDR1 KGHSH and CDR2 LQKENI. The germline V and J ends were trimmed by 4 bases and 5 bases, with 14 bases remaining between them. This CDR3 comprises 14 residues. The CDR3 is CASSRELAAETQYF. CDR3 bases: TGTGCCAGCTCACGGGAACTAGCTGCGGAGACCCAGTACTTC.

The chain recombines TRBV7-8 with TRBJ1-5, with 7 bases matching TRBD1. The CDR3 runs to 15 residues. V dropped 0 bases and J dropped 8; count of bases not matched to a gene: 7. The germline V gene encodes CDR1 SGHVS and CDR2 FQNEAQ. The CDR3 sequence is CASSLASKGAKPQHF. The CDR3 nucleotides read TGTGCCAGCAGCTTAGCGTCGAAGGGGGCGAAGCCCCAGCATTTT.

V usage is TRBV18 and J usage is TRBJ1-2; D gene unclear. CDR1 is KGHSH and CDR2 is LQKENI in the germline V gene. CDR3 length equals 15 residues. The V end lost 3 bases, the J end lost 5 bases, and 16 bases lay between the germline ends. CDR3 protein: CASSPRHLLIYGYTF. The CDR3 DNA follows: TGTGCCAGCTCACCGAGACATCTCCTTATTTATGGCTACACCTTC.

This rearrangement joins TRBV28 to TRBJ2-7; D is unresolved. V was shortened by 6 bases and J by 0 bases, with 15 bases between the two germline ends. The V gene's germline CDR1 is MDHEN and CDR2 SYDVKM. The CDR3 totals 15 residues. The CDR3 region has the DNA TGTGCCAGCAGACGCAGGCTGGATCTCTCCTACGAGCAGTACTTC. As protein: CASRRRLDLSYEQYF.

The chain employs TRBV28 and TRBJ1-1; D gene unclear. The germline V gene has CDR1 MDHEN and CDR2 SYDVKM. V lost 5 bases, J lost 8 bases, and 12 bases lay in between. CDR3 length equals 12 residues. The DNA of the CDR3 is TGTGCCAGCAGTCCCGGGGTGAGGGAAGCTTTCTTT. As protein: CASSPGVREAFF.

Note on this clone: Mismatch with germline at one junction end may stem from a read error. The chain joins TRBV25-1 to TRBJ2-3, with 12 bases identical to TRBD2. Germline loops: CDR1 MGHDK, CDR2 SYGVNS. This CDR3 is built from 13 residues. DNA for the CDR3: TGTGCCAGCAGTGAATGGGCTAGCGGGGGGGCAGGCTTT. It is translated as CASSEWASGGAGF.

The chain joins TRBV4-1 to TRBJ2-5, with 7 bases lining up with TRBD2. J was trimmed by 5 bases and V by 1 base; bases with no gene match: 4. Looked up from germline, CDR1 is MGHRA and CDR2 is YSYEKL. There are 14 residues in the CDR3. The CDR3 loop is CASSQVAGAETQYF. For the CDR3, the DNA is TGCGCCAGCAGCCAAGTGGCGGGAGCGGAGACCCAGTACTTC.

This clone was seen just once. J is TRBJ2-7 and V is TRBV5-4; TRBD2 might be the D (6 bases). This CDR3 spans 14 amino acids. Germline assignment: CDR1 SGHNT and CDR2 YYREEE (reference sequence). V gave up 7 bases and J gave up 2 bases, with 16 bases separating them. CDR3 DNA sequence: TGTGCCAGCGGACTGGCGGGGCTTGCCTACGAGCAGTACTTC. Translated, it gives CASGLAGLAYEQYF.

This clone has more than one count but fewer than ten. The V gene is TRBV7-2, the J gene TRBJ1-2; D is ambiguous. V lost 7 bases and J lost 2, with 14 bases in between. The CDR3 is 14 residues long. CDR1 is SGHTA, CDR2 FQGNSA, per germline. The chain's CDR3 is CASNPVGGNYGYTF. CDR3 bases: TGTGCCAGCAACCCCGTCGGAGGGAACTATGGCTACACCTTC. The full variable domain, with the rest looked up from reference TRBV7-2 and TRBJ1-2, is GAGVSQSPSNKVTEKGKDVELRCDPISGHTALYWYRQSLGQGLEFLIYFQGNSAPDKSGLPSDRFSAERTGGSVSTLTIQRTQQEDSAVYLCASNPVGGNYGYTFGSGTRLTVV.

The CDR3 DNA reads as TGTGCCAGCAGTTGGGAGGGATCACCCCTCCACTTT. It codes for CASSWEGSPLHF. This chain uses TRBV6-5 with TRBJ1-6; D call uncertain. The CDR3 totals 12 residues. V was clipped by 4 bases and J by 10 bases, with 8 bases between them. CDR1 and CDR2 from the germline V gene are MNHEY and SVGAGI.

The genes are TRBV5-1 and TRBJ2-1; 8 nucleotides line up with TRBD2. CDR3 size: 15 residues. With V trimmed by 6 bases and J by 4 bases, 9 bases remained unmatched. Looked up from germline, CDR1 is SGHRS and CDR2 is YFSETQ. Here the CDR3 DNA reads TGCGCCAGCACCGGAGCGGGGGACGATTACAATGAGCAGTTCTTC. Amino acid sequence: CASTGAGDDYNEQFF.

The chain uses TRBV5-1 and TRBJ1-2, with 8 nucleotides matching TRBD1. V gave up 0 bases and J gave up 5 bases; unmatched junction bases: 9. CDR1 SGHRS and CDR2 YFSETQ come from the germline V gene. The CDR3 sequence is 16 residues long. The CDR3 coding sequence is TGCGCCAGCAGCTTGGCCGGGGCAGGGGGCGATTATGGCTACACCTTC. This sequence encodes CASSLAGAGGDYGYTF.

V usage is TRBV4-1 and J usage is TRBJ2-7, with TRBD2 matching 7 bases. CDR1 is MGHRA, CDR2 YSYEKL, per germline. The junction had 10 bases not matched to a gene; V was cut back by 3 bases and J by 2 bases. The CDR3 has 16 amino acids. The CDR3 region has the DNA TGCGCCAGCAGCCAGAGAAGTGGGGGGGGAACCTACGAGCAGTACTTC. Translated: CASSQRSGGGTYEQYF.

The rearrangement joins TRBV7-8 to TRBJ1-5; the D gene is possibly TRBD1 (5 bases). This CDR3 has 18 amino acids. V was trimmed by 5 bases and J by 0 bases, leaving 20 bases between them. The germline CDR1 and CDR2 sequences are SGHVS and FQNEAQ. The DNA of the CDR3 is TGTGCCAGCAGCCCGGCGAAAAGGGGCGATTATAGCAATCAGCCCCAGCATTTT. As protein: CASSPAKRGDYSNQPQHF.

The chain carries TRBV7-6 and TRBJ2-5, with 8 nucleotides matching TRBD2. The CDR3 consists of 15 residues. Germline CDR1 is SGHVS and CDR2 is FNYEAQ. With V trimmed by 11 bases and J by 4 bases, 15 bases remained unmatched. The CDR3 spells CAAVQTRGGLETQYF. For the CDR3, the DNA is TGTGCCGCCGTTCAAACTCGGGGGGGCTTAGAGACCCAGTACTTC.

This CDR3 is CSAQGNHEQYF. The CDR3 DNA is TGCAGTGCCCAGGGGAACCACGAGCAGTACTTC. The rearrangement joins TRBV20-1 to TRBJ2-7; D is perhaps TRBD1 (6 bases). Germline V gene data show CDR1 as DFQATT and CDR2 as SNEGSKA (reference sequence). CDR3 length: 11 amino acids. Trimming stripped 6 bases from V and 5 bases from J, with 11 bases between.

V is TRBV9 and J is TRBJ2-1; 12 nucleotides align to TRBD2. CDR3 length equals 16 residues. V gave up 4 bases and J gave up 9 bases; unmatched junction bases: 11. The germline CDR1 and CDR2 sequences are SGDLS and YYNGEE. The CDR3 DNA is TGTGCCAGCAGCCCGGGGCCTAGCGGGGGGGCTGGTGAGCAGTTCTTC. This gives the protein CASSPGPSGGAGEQFF.

In its sample, this clone was seen a few times. This sequence joins TRBV6-5 and TRBJ2-7; TRBD1 is a possible D gene (5 bases). Germline V gives CDR1 MNHEY, CDR2 SVGAGI. The CDR3 consists of 14 residues. Between the trimmed V and J ends, which lost 6 bases and 3 bases, there was a span of 15 bases. The CDR3 coding sequence is TGTGCCAGCAGCTCCCAGGGTGGTGGCTACGAGCAGTACTTC. Translating gives CASSSQGGGYEQYF.

The gene calls are TRBV18 and TRBJ2-5; D is possibly TRBD1 (6 bases). The CDR3 loop spans 13 amino acids. Trimming removed 6 bases from V and 1 base from J, with 9 bases in between. Germline V gene sequence: CDR1 KGHSH, CDR2 LQKENI. The CDR3 reads CASSVGGQETQYF. CDR3 in DNA: TGTGCCAGCTCCGTAGGGGGCCAAGAGACCCAGTACTTC.

The chain employs TRBV11-3 and TRBJ2-4; 16 bases agree with TRBD2. The germline gives CDR1 SGHNT, CDR2 YENEEA. With V trimmed by 5 bases and J by 8 bases, 12 bases remained unmatched. This CDR3 contains 18 residues. CDR3 nucleotide sequence: TGTGCCAGCAGCCCCGGGACTAGCGGGGGGGCCATGAGGGACATTCAGTACTTC. Encoded protein: CASSPGTSGGAMRDIQYF.

The CDR3 loop is CASSEQGPYGYTF. Written as DNA, the CDR3 is TGTGCCAGCAGTGAGCAGGGGCCCTATGGCTACACCTTC. The V and J genes are TRBV6-1 and TRBJ1-2; TRBD1 is a possible D gene (6 bases). Germline V lookup: CDR1 MNHNS, CDR2 SASEGT. The CDR3 is 13 amino acids. V was clipped by 3 bases and J by 4 bases, with 9 bases between them.

This sequence joins TRBV5-1 and TRBJ2-1, with a weak D call TRBD1 (6 bases). The CDR3 spans 14 residues. Germline V gene lookup returns CDR1 SGHRS and CDR2 YFSETQ. V was pared by 4 bases and J by 6 bases, with 14 bases between. The CDR3 coding sequence is TGCGCCAGCAGCCCCCGGGACACTTCCAATGAGCAGTTCTTC. This gives the protein CASSPRDTSNEQFF.

The rearrangement uses TRBV29-1 and TRBJ2-2, with a possible D match to TRBD2 (6 bases). The V and J ends lost 3 bases and 7 bases respectively, with 15 bases between them. CDR3 length: 14 amino acids. Per germline, CDR1 SQVTM and CDR2 ANQGSEA. The CDR3 DNA reads as TGCAGCGTTGATAAGGGAGGACGGGGCGGGGAGCTGTTTTTT. It specifies CSVDKGGRGGELFF.

This clone was detected only a few times. The V and J genes are TRBV18 and TRBJ1-5; 11 bases align to TRBD1. The CDR3 covers 16 residues. Germline lookup yields CDR1 KGHSH and CDR2 LQKENI. After removal of 5 bases from V and 3 bases from J, the junction contained 6 bases not matched to a gene. The DNA for the CDR3 is TGTGCCAGCTCATCAGGGACAGGGGGACTCAATCAGCCCCAGCATTTT. This codes for CASSSGTGGLNQPQHF.

This clone was observed once. The chain carries TRBV5-6 and TRBJ2-5; D is perhaps TRBD2 (6 bases). Germline V gene data show CDR1 as SGHDT and CDR2 as YYEEEE. With 3 bases removed from V and 2 bases from J, the gap between germline ends came to 11 bases. The CDR3 extends over 14 amino acids. The CDR3 protein is CASSYATRQETQYF. In nucleotides, the CDR3 is TGTGCCAGCAGCTATGCGACTAGACAAGAGACCCAGTACTTC.

This clone came up a few times. J is TRBJ2-7 and V is TRBV29-1; TRBD2 agrees at 13 bases. Germline V lookup: CDR1 SQVTM, CDR2 ANQGSEA. The V gene end was trimmed by 6 bases and the J gene end by 0 bases; junction bases not matched to a gene: 8. The CDR3 is 16 residues long. Here the CDR3 reads CSVDPGLAGSSYEQYF. The CDR3 nucleotides are TGCAGCGTGGACCCGGGACTAGCGGGGAGCTCCTACGAGCAGTACTTC.

This clone was picked up one time. This chain links TRBV2 with TRBJ2-3; 10 bases align to TRBD1. CDR1 is SNHLY, CDR2 FYNNEI, per germline. CDR3 length: 15 residues. V lost 10 bases to trimming and J lost 1 base; unmatched junction nucleotides: 8. This CDR3 reads CATRRGTGGTDTQYF. In nucleotides, the CDR3 is TGTGCCACCCGGAGAGGGACAGGGGGCACAGATACGCAGTATTTT.

The chain recombines TRBV28 with TRBJ2-5, with 8 nucleotides matching TRBD1. With 5 bases clipped from V and 4 bases from J, the junction kept 6 bases outside the gene matches. There are 14 residues in the CDR3. The germline CDR1 and CDR2 sequences are MDHEN and SYDVKM. The CDR3 spells CASSLRTGRETQYF. Written as DNA, the CDR3 is TGTGCCAGCAGTCTCAGGACAGGGAGAGAGACCCAGTACTTC.

The rearrangement uses TRBV20-1 and TRBJ2-1; TRBD1 matches 7 bases. V shed 5 bases and J 8 bases; nucleotides not matched to a gene: 3. This CDR3 region has 11 residues. From germline, CDR1 is DFQATT and CDR2 SNEGSKA (reference sequence). CDR3 sequence: CSASQGYEQFF. CDR3 sequence (DNA): TGCAGTGCTTCACAGGGGTATGAGCAGTTCTTC.

This chain links TRBV5-1 with TRBJ2-3; 7 bases agree with TRBD2. The CDR3 totals 15 residues. Germline CDR1 reads SGHRS; CDR2 reads YFSETQ. V was pared by 9 bases and J by 4 bases, with 14 bases of the junction left unmatched. The CDR3 nucleotides read TGCGCCACCCATGGGGGGGGTGTTGGTGCAGATACGCAGTATTTT. Encoded protein: CATHGGGVGADTQYF.

The chain joins TRBV19 to TRBJ2-7; 8 nucleotides match TRBD1. This CDR3 is 13 amino acids long. V gave up 10 bases and J gave up 1 base; unmatched junction bases: 6. Germline V CDR1 and CDR2: LNHDA, SQIVND (reference sequence). The CDR3 is CAITDRASYEQYF. The CDR3 DNA follows: TGTGCCATTACGGACAGGGCGTCCTACGAGCAGTACTTC. Using reference TRBV19 and TRBJ2-7 for the parts outside the CDR3, the full variable domain is DGGITQSPKYLFRKEGQNVTLSCEQNLNHDAMYWYRQDPGQGLRLIYYSQIVNDFQKGDIAEGYSVSREKKESFPLTVTSAQKNPTAFYLCAITDRASYEQYFGPGTRLTVT.